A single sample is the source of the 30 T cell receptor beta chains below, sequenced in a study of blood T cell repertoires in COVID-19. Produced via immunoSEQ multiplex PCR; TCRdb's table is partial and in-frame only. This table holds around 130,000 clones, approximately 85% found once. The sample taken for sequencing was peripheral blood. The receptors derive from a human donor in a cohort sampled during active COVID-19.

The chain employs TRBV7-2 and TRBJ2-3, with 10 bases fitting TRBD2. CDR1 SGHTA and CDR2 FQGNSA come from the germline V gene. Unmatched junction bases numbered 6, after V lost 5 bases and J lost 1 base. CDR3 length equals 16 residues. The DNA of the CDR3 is TGTGCCAGCAGCCCCGCCCTAGCGGGGGGCACAGATACGCAGTATTTT. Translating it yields CASSPALAGGTDTQYF.

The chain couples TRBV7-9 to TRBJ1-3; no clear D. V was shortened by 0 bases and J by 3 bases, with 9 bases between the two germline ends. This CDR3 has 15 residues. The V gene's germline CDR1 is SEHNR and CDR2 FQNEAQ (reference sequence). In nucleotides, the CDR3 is TGTGCCAGCAGCTTAGCTAGCCTGGGTGGAAACACCATATATTTT. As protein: CASSLASLGGNTIYF.

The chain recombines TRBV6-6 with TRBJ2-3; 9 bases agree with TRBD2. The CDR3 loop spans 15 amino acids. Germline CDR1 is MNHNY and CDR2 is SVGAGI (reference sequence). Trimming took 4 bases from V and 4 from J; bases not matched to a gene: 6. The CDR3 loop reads CASSSASGVADTQYF. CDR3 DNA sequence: TGTGCCAGCAGTTCGGCTAGCGGGGTAGCAGATACGCAGTATTTT.

CDR3 loop: CASSLVRVGEKLFF. The CDR3 nucleotides read TGTGCCAGCAGCTTAGTCAGGGTTGGCGAAAAACTGTTTTTT. The V and J genes are TRBV7-8 and TRBJ1-4, with D possibly being TRBD1 (5 bases). V shed 1 base and J shed 8 bases, with 11 bases lying between them. Germline V gene lookup returns CDR1 SGHVS and CDR2 FQNEAQ. This CDR3 has 14 amino acids. Complete variable domain (other parts from reference TRBV7-8 and TRBJ1-4): GAGVSQSPRYKVAKRGQDVALRCDPISGHVSLFWYQQALGQGPEFLTYFQNEAQLDKSGLPSDRFFAERPEGSVSTLKIQRTQQEDSAVYLCASSLVRVGEKLFFGSGTQLSVL.

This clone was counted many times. CDR3 residues: CASSFAGTSGEFTPYEQYF. CDR3 nucleotides: TGTGCCAGCAGCTTTGCCGGGACTAGCGGGGAGTTTACTCCCTACGAGCAGTACTTC. The J gene is TRBJ2-7, the V gene TRBV13; 13 bases are shared with TRBD2. The V segment lost 3 bases and the J segment 2 bases; nucleotides outside the gene matches: 13. From germline, CDR1 is PRHDT and CDR2 FYEKMQ (reference sequence). This CDR3 spans 19 amino acids.

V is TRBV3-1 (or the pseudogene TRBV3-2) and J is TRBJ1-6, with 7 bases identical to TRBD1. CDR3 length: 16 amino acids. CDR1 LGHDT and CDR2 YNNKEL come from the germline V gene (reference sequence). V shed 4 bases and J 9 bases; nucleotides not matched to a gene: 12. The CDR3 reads CASSLLPGQSGSPLHF. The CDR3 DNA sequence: TGTGCCAGCAGCCTTTTACCGGGACAGTCGGGTTCACCCCTCCACTTT.

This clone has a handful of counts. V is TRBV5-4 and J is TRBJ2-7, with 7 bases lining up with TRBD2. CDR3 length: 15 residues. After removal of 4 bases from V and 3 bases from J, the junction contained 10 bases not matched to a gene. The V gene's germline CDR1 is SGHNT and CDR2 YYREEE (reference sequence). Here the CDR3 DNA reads TGTGCCAGCAGCCCAGCGGGGCTCCACAGCTACGAGCAGTACTTC. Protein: CASSPAGLHSYEQYF.

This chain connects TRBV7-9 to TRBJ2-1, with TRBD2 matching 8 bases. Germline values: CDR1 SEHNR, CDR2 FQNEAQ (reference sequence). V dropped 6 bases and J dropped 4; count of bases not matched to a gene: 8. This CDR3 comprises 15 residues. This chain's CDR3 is CASRSVAGFYNEQFF. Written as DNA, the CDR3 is TGTGCCAGCAGATCCGTAGCGGGGTTTTACAATGAGCAGTTCTTC.

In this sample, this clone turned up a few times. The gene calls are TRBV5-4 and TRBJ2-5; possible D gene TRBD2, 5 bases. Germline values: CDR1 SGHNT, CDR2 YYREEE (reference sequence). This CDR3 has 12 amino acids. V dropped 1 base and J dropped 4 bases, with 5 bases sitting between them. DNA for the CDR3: TGTGCCAGCAGCTTGACTAGAGAGACCCAGTACTTC. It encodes CASSLTRETQYF. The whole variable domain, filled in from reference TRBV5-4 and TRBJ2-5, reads ETGVTQSPTHLIKTRGQQVTLRCSSQSGHNTVSWYQQALGQGPQFIFQYYREEENGRGNFPPRFSGLQFPNYSSELNVNALELDDSALYLCASSLTRETQYFGPGTRLLVL.

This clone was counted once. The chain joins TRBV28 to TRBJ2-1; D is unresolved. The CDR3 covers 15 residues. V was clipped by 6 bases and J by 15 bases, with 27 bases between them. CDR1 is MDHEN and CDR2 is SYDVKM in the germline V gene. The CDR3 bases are TGTGCCAGCAGATCAGGCGCCTTCTCCCGGTCGCATTTGTTCTTC. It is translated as CASRSGAFSRSHLFF.

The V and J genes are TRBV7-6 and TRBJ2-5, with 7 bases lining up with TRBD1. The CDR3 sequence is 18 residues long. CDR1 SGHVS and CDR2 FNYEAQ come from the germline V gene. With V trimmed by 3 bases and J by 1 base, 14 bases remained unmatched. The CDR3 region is CASSFGQVGVGFQETQYF. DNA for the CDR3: TGTGCCAGCAGCTTCGGACAGGTTGGGGTTGGTTTCCAAGAGACCCAGTACTTC.

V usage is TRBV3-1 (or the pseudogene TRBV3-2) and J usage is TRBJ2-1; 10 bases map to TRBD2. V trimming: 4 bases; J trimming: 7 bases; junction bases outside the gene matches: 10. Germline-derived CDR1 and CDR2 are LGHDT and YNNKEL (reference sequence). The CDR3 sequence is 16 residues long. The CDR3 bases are TGTGCCAGCAGCCTACTCCTAGCGGGGGTAGGGAATGAGCAGTTCTTC. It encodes CASSLLLAGVGNEQFF.

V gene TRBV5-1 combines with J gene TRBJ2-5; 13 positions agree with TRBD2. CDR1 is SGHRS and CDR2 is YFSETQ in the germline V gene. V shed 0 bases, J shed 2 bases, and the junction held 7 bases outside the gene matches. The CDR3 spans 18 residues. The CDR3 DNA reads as TGCGCCAGCAGCTTGGTTGTAGGGACTAGCGGGGAGCAAGAGACCCAGTACTTC. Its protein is CASSLVVGTSGEQETQYF. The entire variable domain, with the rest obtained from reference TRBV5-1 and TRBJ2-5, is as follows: KAGVTQTPRYLIKTRGQQVTLSCSPISGHRSVSWYQQTPGQGLQFLFEYFSETQRNKGNFPGRFSGRQFSNSRSEMNVSTLELGDSALYLCASSLVVGTSGEQETQYFGPGTRLLVL.

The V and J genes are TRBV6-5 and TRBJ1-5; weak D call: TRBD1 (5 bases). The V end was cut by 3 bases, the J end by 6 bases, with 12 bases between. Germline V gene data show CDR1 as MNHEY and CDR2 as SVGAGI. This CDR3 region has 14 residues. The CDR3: CASSYGVGGQPQHF. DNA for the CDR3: TGTGCCAGCAGTTATGGGGTGGGGGGTCAGCCCCAGCATTTT.

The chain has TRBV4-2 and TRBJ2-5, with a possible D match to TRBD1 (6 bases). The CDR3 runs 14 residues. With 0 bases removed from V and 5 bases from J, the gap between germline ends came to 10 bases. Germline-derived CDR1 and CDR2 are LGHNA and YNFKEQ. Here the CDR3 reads CASSQDHQGETQYF. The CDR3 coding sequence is TGTGCCAGCAGCCAAGATCACCAGGGGGAGACCCAGTACTTC.

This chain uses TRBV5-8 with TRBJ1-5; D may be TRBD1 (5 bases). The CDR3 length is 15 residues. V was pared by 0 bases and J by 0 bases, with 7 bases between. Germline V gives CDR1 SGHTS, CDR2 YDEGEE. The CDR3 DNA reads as TGTGCCAGCAGCTTGGGGCAGGGTAGCAATCAGCCCCAGCATTTT. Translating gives CASSLGQGSNQPQHF.

CDR3 sequence: CASGATDSYNSPLHF. Written as DNA, the CDR3 is TGTGCTAGTGGAGCTACTGACAGCTATAATTCACCCCTCCACTTT. The chain links TRBV12-5 to TRBJ1-6, with D perhaps TRBD1 (5 bases). CDR1 is LGHNT and CDR2 is FRNRAP in the germline V gene. The CDR3 runs to 15 residues. V was cut by 6 bases and J by 3 bases, with 12 bases left in between.

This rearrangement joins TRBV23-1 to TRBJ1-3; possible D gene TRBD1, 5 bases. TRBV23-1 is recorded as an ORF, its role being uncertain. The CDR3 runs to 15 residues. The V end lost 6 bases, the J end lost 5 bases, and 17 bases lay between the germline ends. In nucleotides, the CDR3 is TGCGCCAGCAGGACCGGGGGTCGCCCCAGAAACACCATATATTTT. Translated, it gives CASRTGGRPRNTIYF.

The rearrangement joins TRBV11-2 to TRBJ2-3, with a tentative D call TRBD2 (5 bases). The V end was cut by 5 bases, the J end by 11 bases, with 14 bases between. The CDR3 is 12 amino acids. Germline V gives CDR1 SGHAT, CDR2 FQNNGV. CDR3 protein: CASSQPGFGQYF. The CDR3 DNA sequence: TGTGCCAGCAGCCAGCCGGGGTTCGGGCAGTATTTT.

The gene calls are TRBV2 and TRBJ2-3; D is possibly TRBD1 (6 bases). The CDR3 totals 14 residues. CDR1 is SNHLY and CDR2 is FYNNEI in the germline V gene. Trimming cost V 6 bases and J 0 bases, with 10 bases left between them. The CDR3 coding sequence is TGTGCCAGCAGCCGGGACACTAGCACAGATACGCAGTATTTT. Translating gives CASSRDTSTDTQYF.

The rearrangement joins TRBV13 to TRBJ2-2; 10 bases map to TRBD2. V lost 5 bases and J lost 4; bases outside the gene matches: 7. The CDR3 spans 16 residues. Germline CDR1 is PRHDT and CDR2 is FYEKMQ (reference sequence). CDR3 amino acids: CASSDSGGPGTGELFF. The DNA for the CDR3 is TGTGCCAGCAGCGATAGCGGGGGGCCTGGCACCGGGGAGCTGTTTTTT.

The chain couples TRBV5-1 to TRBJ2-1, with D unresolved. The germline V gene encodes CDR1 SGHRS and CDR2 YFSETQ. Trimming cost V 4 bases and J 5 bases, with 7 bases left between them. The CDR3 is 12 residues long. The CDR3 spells CASSMDNNEQFF. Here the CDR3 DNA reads TGCGCCAGCAGCATGGATAACAATGAGCAGTTCTTC.

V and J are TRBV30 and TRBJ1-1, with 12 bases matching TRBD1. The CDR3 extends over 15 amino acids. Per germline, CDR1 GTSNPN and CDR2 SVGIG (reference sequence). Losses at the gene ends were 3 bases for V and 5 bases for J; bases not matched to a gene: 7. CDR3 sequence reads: CAWRGGTGGRTEAFF. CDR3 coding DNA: TGTGCCTGGAGAGGCGGGACAGGGGGCAGGACTGAAGCTTTCTTT. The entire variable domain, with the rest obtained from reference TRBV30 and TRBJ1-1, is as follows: SQTIHQWPATLVQPVGSPLSLECTVEGTSNPNLYWYRQAAGRGLQLLFYSVGIGQISSEVPQNLSASRPQDRQFILSSKKLLLSDSGFYLCAWRGGTGGRTEAFFGQGTRLTVV.

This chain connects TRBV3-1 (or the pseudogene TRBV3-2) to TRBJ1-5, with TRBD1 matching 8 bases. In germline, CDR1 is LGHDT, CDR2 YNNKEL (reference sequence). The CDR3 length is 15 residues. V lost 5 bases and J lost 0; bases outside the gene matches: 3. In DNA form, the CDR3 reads TGTGCCAGCAGCAAGACAGGGGATAGCAATCAGCCCCAGCATTTT. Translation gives CASSKTGDSNQPQHF.

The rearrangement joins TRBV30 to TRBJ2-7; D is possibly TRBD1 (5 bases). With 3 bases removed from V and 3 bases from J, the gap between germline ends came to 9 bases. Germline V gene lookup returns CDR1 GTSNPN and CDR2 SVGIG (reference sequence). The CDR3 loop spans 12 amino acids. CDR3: CAWRQVNYEQYF. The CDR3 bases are TGTGCCTGGAGACAGGTTAACTACGAGCAGTACTTC.

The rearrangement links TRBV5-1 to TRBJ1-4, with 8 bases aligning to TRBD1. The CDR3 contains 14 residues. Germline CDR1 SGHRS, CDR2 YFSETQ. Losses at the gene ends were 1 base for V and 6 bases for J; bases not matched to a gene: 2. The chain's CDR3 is CASSLSGQDEKLFF. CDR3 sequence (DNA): TGCGCCAGCAGCTTGTCGGGACAGGATGAAAAACTGTTTTTT.

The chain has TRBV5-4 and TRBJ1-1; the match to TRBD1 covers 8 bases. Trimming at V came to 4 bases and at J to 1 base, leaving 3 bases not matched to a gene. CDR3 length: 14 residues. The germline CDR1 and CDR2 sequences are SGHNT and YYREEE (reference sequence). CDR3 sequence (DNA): TGTGCCAGCAGCAGGGGACAGGAGAACACTGAAGCTTTCTTT. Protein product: CASSRGQENTEAFF.

The CDR3, as DNA: TGTGCCAGCAAACGACAAGGTTACTACACCTTC. Amino acid sequence: CASKRQGYYTF. J is TRBJ1-2 and V is TRBV6-5, with unresolved D. The CDR3 length is 11 residues. The V end lost 7 bases, the J end lost 10 bases, and 13 bases lay between the germline ends. Germline CDR1 and CDR2: MNHEY and SVGAGI.

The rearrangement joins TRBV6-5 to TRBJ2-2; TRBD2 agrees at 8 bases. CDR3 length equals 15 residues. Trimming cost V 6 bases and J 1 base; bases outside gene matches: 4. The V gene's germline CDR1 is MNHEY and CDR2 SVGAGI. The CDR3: CASRPGTRNTGELFF. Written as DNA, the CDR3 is TGTGCCAGCAGACCCGGGACTAGGAACACCGGGGAGCTGTTTTTT.

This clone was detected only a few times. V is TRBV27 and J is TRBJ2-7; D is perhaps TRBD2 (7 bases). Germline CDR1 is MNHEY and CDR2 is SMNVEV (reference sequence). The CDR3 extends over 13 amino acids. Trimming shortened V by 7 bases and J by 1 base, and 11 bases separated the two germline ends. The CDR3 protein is CASTRGGSYEQYF. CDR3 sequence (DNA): TGTGCCAGCACGAGGGGGGGTTCCTACGAGCAGTACTTC.